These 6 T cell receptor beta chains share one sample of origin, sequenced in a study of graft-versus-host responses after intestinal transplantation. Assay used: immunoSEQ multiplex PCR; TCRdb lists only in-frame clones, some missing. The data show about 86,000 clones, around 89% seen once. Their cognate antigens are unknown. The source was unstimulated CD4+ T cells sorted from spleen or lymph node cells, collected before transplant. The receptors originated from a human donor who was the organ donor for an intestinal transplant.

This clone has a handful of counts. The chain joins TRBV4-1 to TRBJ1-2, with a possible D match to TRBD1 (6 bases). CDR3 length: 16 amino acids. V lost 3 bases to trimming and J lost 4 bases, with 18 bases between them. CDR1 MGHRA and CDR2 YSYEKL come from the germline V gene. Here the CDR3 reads CASSHHSRGSAYGYTF. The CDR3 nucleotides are TGCGCCAGCAGCCACCATTCAAGGGGGAGCGCCTATGGCTACACCTTC.

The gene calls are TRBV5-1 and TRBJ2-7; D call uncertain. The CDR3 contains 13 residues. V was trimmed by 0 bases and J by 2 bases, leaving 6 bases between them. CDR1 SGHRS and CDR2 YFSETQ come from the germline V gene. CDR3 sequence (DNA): TGCGCCAGCAGCTTGGCAGGCCCCTACGAGCAGTACTTC. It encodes CASSLAGPYEQYF.

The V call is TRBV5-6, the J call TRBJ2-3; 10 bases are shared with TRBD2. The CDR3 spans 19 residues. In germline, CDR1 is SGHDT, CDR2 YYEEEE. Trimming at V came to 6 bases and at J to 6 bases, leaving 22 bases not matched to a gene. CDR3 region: CASTSVRAGGPFGSDTQYF. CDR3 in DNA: TGTGCCAGCACCTCTGTTCGAGCGGGAGGGCCTTTCGGATCTGATACGCAGTATTTT.

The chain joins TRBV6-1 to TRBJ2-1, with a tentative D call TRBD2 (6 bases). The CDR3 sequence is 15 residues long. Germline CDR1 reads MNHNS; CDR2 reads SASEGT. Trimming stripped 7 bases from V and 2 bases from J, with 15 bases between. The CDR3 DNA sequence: TGTGCCAGCATGGGGAAGCGGGTCGCCTACAATGAGCAGTTCTTC. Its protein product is CASMGKRVAYNEQFF.

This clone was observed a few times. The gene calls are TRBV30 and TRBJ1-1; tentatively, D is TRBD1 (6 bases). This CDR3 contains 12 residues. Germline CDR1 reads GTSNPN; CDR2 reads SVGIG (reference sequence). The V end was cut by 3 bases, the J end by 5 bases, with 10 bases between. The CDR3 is CAWSRGETEAFF. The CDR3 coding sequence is TGTGCCTGGAGCAGGGGAGAGACTGAAGCTTTCTTT.

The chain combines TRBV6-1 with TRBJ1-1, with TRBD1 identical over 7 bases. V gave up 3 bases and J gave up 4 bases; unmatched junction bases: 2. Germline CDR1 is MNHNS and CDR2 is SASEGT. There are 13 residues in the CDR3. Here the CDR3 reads CASSDPGGTEAFF. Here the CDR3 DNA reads TGTGCCAGCAGTGACCCAGGGGGCACTGAAGCTTTCTTT.